The entry below gives a single T cell receptor (beta chain) sequence along with its context. Its antigen is currently unknown. The source of the sample is a study of cytomegalovirus exposure and HLA in healthy donors. This PCR relied on a set of 60 Vbeta primers and 13 Jbeta primers. Measured with immunoSEQ multiplex PCR; TCRdb has only the in-frame clones, and not every one. This sample's table has about 200,000 clones. Trimming took 0 bases from V and 4 from J; bases not matched to a gene: 4. This CDR3 comprises 15 residues. Germline values: CDR1 SGDLS, CDR2 YYNGEE. General study results and limits: Using a false discovery rate of 0.05, a later analysis showed that approximately 16,000 TCR beta sequences were associated with HLA alleles. Analyses of presence/absence relied on an assumption of roughly uniform sequencing depth across donors.

This clonotype was sampled from a boy between 5 and 17 years old in good health and CMV-seronegative. The specimen was PBMCs. V and J are TRBV9 and TRBJ2-7; the match to TRBD1 covers 10 bases. In DNA form, the CDR3 reads TGTGCCAGCAGCGTAGGCGGGACAGGGGTATACGAGCAGTACTTC. It encodes CASSVGGTGVYEQYF.